The 22 T cell receptor beta chains reported below all come from one sample, sequenced in a study of human T cells and chemical hapten exposure. The time point: patch test 3, about 24 weeks after DPC sensitization. Treatment in this sample: therapeutic diphenylcyclopropenone sensitization with weekly scalp DPC. A single record per CDR3 protein comes from TCRdb applying MiXCR to the RACE reads. Of some 74,000 distinct CDR3 sequences listed, approximately 13% were seen once; the top ten hold around 5.8%. The material was whole blood, obtained in connection with sensitization to the hapten diphenylcyclopropenone (DPC). These receptors originate from a woman aged 50 to 65 with alopecia areata. Some clones in this sample may be carry-over from other donors' samples.

In its sample, this clonotype was seen many times. The chain employs TRBV29-1 and TRBJ1-1; D unresolved. CDR3 length equals 13 residues. Deletions cut 6 bases from V and 1 base from J, with 12 bases between. Germline CDR1 SQVTM, CDR2 ANQGSEA. CDR3: CSVHWGSNTEAFF. As DNA, the CDR3 is TGCAGCGTGCATTGGGGATCGAACACTGAAGCTTTCTTT.

The chain uses TRBV6-5 and TRBJ2-6, with D hard to call. Germline V gene data show CDR1 as MNHEY and CDR2 as SVGAGI. V lost 6 bases to trimming and J lost 0 bases, with 15 bases between them. The CDR3 is 17 residues long. This CDR3 reads CASSRGVISSGANVLTF. The CDR3 DNA sequence: TGTGCCAGCAGCCGAGGAGTTATCAGCTCTGGGGCCAACGTCCTGACTTTC.

V and J are TRBV7-7 and TRBJ1-4; D possibly corresponds to TRBD1 (6 bases). With 2 bases removed from V and 6 bases from J, the gap between germline ends came to 7 bases. Germline loops: CDR1 SSHAT, CDR2 FNYEAQ (reference sequence). CDR3 length: 13 residues. CDR3 coding DNA: TGTGCCAGCAGCTTAAACAGGGATGAAAAACTGTTTTTT. The encoded protein is CASSLNRDEKLFF. Looking up the rest from reference TRBV7-7 and TRBJ1-4 gives the full variable domain: GAGVSQSPRYKVTKRGQDVTLRCDPISSHATLYWYQQALGQGPEFLTYFNYEAQPDKSGLPSDRFSAERPEGSISTLTIQRTEQRDSAMYRCASSLNRDEKLFFGSGTQLSVL.

This clonotype was recorded many times. This sequence joins TRBV6-6 and TRBJ2-5, with 9 positions matching TRBD1. After removal of 2 bases from V and 3 bases from J, the junction contained 4 bases not matched to a gene. This CDR3 is built from 15 residues. Germline lookup yields CDR1 MNHNY and CDR2 SVGAGI (reference sequence). This CDR3 is CASSYPTGGEETQYF. CDR3 DNA: TGTGCCAGCAGTTACCCGACAGGGGGTGAAGAGACCCAGTACTTC.

The chain recombines TRBV7-9 with TRBJ2-2, with TRBD1 matching over 9 bases. Germline V gene data show CDR1 as SEHNR and CDR2 as FQNEAQ (reference sequence). Trimming at V came to 1 base and at J to 5 bases, leaving 2 bases not matched to a gene. The CDR3 consists of 15 residues. DNA for the CDR3: TGTGCCAGCAGCTTAGGGGACAGGGAGACCGGGGAGCTGTTTTTT. The encoded protein is CASSLGDRETGELFF.

This clonotype showed up many times. The chain employs TRBV20-1 and TRBJ2-2; D may correspond to TRBD1 or TRBD2 (5 bases each). The CDR3 extends over 16 amino acids. V gave up 6 bases and J gave up 0 bases, with 17 bases separating them. CDR1 and CDR2 (germline): DFQATT, SNEGSKA (reference sequence). CDR3 residues: CSALVGALANTGELFF. The CDR3, as DNA: TGCAGTGCGCTTGTCGGGGCACTGGCGAACACCGGGGAGCTGTTTTTT.

This clonotype was observed a few times. The junction differs from germline at one of its ends, possibly a read error. The chain is built from TRBV10-2 and TRBJ1-2; no clear D. The CDR3 is 14 amino acids. CDR1 and CDR2 (germline): WSHSY, SAAADI. CDR3 loop: CASSQSQDWEGYTF. The DNA for the CDR3 is TGCGCCAGCAGTCAGTCCCAGGATTGGGAAGGCTACACCTTC.

The V gene is TRBV20-1, the J gene TRBJ2-1; D gene ambiguous. This CDR3 has 13 amino acids. Trimming left V 0 bases short and J 6 bases short, with 9 bases between. The germline V gene has CDR1 DFQATT and CDR2 SNEGSKA (reference sequence). The chain's CDR3 is CSARDPRINEQFF. The CDR3 DNA is TGCAGTGCTAGAGATCCGCGGATCAATGAGCAGTTCTTC.

This clonotype was seen only a few times. The chain employs TRBV7-9 and TRBJ1-1; no definite D call. Germline values: CDR1 SEHNR, CDR2 FQNEAQ (reference sequence). Trimming removed 2 bases from V and 3 bases from J, with 4 bases in between. The CDR3 consists of 12 residues. The CDR3 region is CASSLLYTEAFF. The CDR3, as DNA: TGTGCCAGCAGCTTACTGTACACTGAAGCTTTCTTT.

This clonotype was observed a handful of times. The chain joins TRBV9 to TRBJ2-2; D perhaps matches TRBD2 (5 bases). The germline V gene has CDR1 SGDLS and CDR2 YYNGEE. V was pared by 0 bases and J by 0 bases, with 15 bases between. The CDR3 consists of 18 residues. The CDR3 loop is CASSVEDWRQANTGELFF. The CDR3 DNA follows: TGTGCCAGCAGCGTAGAAGATTGGAGGCAGGCGAACACCGGGGAGCTGTTTTTT.

This clonotype was counted only a few times. The chain uses TRBV30 and TRBJ2-3, with 8 bases fitting TRBD2. Germline loops: CDR1 GTSNPN, CDR2 SVGIG (reference sequence). The CDR3 consists of 15 residues. Trimming removed 2 bases from V and 4 bases from J; junction bases left unmatched: 8. CDR3 DNA sequence: TGTGCCTGGAGTCCTCTCGGGAGGGCCGCAGATACGCAGTATTTT. The encoded protein is CAWSPLGRAADTQYF. Together with reference TRBV30 and TRBJ2-3, the CDR3 gives the full variable domain: SQTIHQWPATLVQPVGSPLSLECTVEGTSNPNLYWYRQAAGRGLQLLFYSVGIGQISSEVPQNLSASRPQDRQFILSSKKLLLSDSGFYLCAWSPLGRAADTQYFGPGTRLTVL.

This clonotype was observed at least ten times. The rearrangement links TRBV29-1 to TRBJ1-1; the match to TRBD1 covers 7 bases. Germline loops: CDR1 SQVTM, CDR2 ANQGSEA. This CDR3 region has 13 residues. With V trimmed by 7 bases and J by 5 bases, 10 bases remained unmatched. The CDR3 nucleotides are TGCAGCGCCAGTGACAGGGAGCGGACTGAAGCTTTCTTT. This codes for CSASDRERTEAFF.

This clonotype was counted a few times. This CDR3 is CASSQDPETQYF. CDR3 sequence (DNA): TGTGCCAGCAGCCAAGATCCGGAGACCCAGTACTTC. This chain joins TRBV3-1 and TRBJ2-5; D uncertain. Germline lookup yields CDR1 LGHDT and CDR2 YNNKEL (reference sequence). V lost 0 bases, J lost 5 bases, and 4 bases lay in between. This CDR3 spans 12 amino acids.

In this sample, this clonotype turned up many times. This CDR3 reads CASSLGLAGVNEQFF. For the CDR3, the DNA is TGTGCCAGCAGCTTAGGACTAGCGGGAGTAAATGAGCAGTTCTTC. This chain uses TRBV7-8 with TRBJ2-1; TRBD2 matches at 12 bases. Germline V gene lookup returns CDR1 SGHVS and CDR2 FQNEAQ. The CDR3 contains 15 residues. After removal of 1 base from V and 7 bases from J, the junction contained 2 bases not matched to a gene.

The V call is TRBV6-6, the J call TRBJ1-6; 7 nucleotides align to TRBD1. Looked up from germline, CDR1 is MNHNY and CDR2 is SVGAGI (reference sequence). This CDR3 spans 17 amino acids. J was trimmed by 7 bases and V by 0 bases; bases with no gene match: 9. The CDR3 protein is CASSYSIPGGKNSPLHF. The CDR3, as DNA: TGTGCCAGCAGTTACTCGATCCCAGGGGGTAAAAATTCACCCCTCCACTTT.

The CDR3 region has the DNA TGTGCCAGCAGTTTCACAGGGATGTTAGCCAAAAACATTCAGTACTTC. Translation gives CASSFTGMLAKNIQYF. The genes are TRBV12-3 or TRBV12-4 and TRBJ2-4; D might be TRBD1 (6 bases). This CDR3 has 16 residues. V was pared by 3 bases and J by 0 bases, with 12 bases between.

This clonotype was found a few times. The chain carries TRBV2 and TRBJ2-7; D remains ambiguous. CDR3 length: 12 amino acids. Trimming left V 4 bases short and J 6 bases short, with 10 bases between. Germline-derived CDR1 and CDR2 are SNHLY and FYNNEI. The CDR3 region is CASSVARIEQYF. The DNA of the CDR3 is TGTGCCAGCAGTGTTGCGCGGATCGAGCAGTACTTC.

The table lists this clonotype with many counts. The V call is TRBV5-1, the J call TRBJ1-2; TRBD1 agrees at 9 bases. V shed 6 bases, J shed 2 bases, and the junction held 14 bases outside the gene matches. This CDR3 spans 17 amino acids. CDR1 is SGHRS and CDR2 is YFSETQ in the germline V gene. CDR3 region: CASIQLRDRDNNYGYTF. The CDR3 DNA is TGCGCCAGCATTCAGCTCCGGGACAGGGACAACAACTATGGCTACACCTTC.

This chain uses TRBV2 with TRBJ1-6; D possibly corresponds to TRBD1 (6 bases). The germline V gene has CDR1 SNHLY and CDR2 FYNNEI. V lost 5 bases and J 8 bases, leaving 19 bases between the germline ends. This CDR3 is built from 16 residues. The CDR3 DNA follows: TGTGCCAGCAGTAAACCTGGGCGGGGGGGCGATTCACCCCTCCACTTT. This sequence encodes CASSKPGRGGDSPLHF.

This clonotype was seen many times. The V call is TRBV30, the J call TRBJ2-2; D gene uncertain. The V and J ends lost 2 bases and 0 bases respectively, with 13 bases between them. CDR1 GTSNPN and CDR2 SVGIG come from the germline V gene (reference sequence). CDR3 length equals 16 residues. CDR3 bases: TGTGCCTGGAGTAGATCAAGGCGAGCGAACACCGGGGAGCTGTTTTTT. It translates to CAWSRSRRANTGELFF.

The chain is built from TRBV29-1 and TRBJ1-2, with a possible D match to TRBD1 (6 bases). V lost 0 bases, J lost 8 bases, and 13 bases lay in between. This CDR3 is built from 13 residues. Germline loops: CDR1 SQVTM, CDR2 ANQGSEA. The CDR3 region has the DNA TGCAGCGTTGAAGACAGGGGCGGGTTCGGCTACACCTTC. This gives the protein CSVEDRGGFGYTF.

This clonotype was seen only a few times. CDR3 region: CASSLAGEVGELFF. CDR3 in DNA: TGTGCCAGCAGCTTAGCGGGAGAGGTCGGGGAGCTGTTTTTT. J is TRBJ2-2 and V is TRBV13; D may be TRBD2 (6 bases). Germline CDR1 PRHDT, CDR2 FYEKMQ (reference sequence). This CDR3 contains 14 residues. V lost 1 base and J 7 bases, leaving 10 bases between the germline ends.